The T cell receptor (beta chain) described here comes from a study of blood T cell repertoires in COVID-19. Study context: The samples span acute and convalescent COVID-19 from the United States, Italy and Spain. The analysed material was cDNA or gDNA that came from T cells, B-cell-depleted T cells, or PBMCs.

The CDR3 extends over 15 amino acids. Germline CDR1 reads LNHNV; CDR2 reads YYDKDF (reference sequence). V lost 3 bases, J lost 1 base, and 4 bases stayed unmatched. The authors' processing: Amplification of reference gene primers provided the estimated nucleated cell counts. Assay used: immunoSEQ multiplex PCR; TCRdb lists only in-frame clones, some missing. From that table come the V and J calls and clone size; the DNA was used to work out D and trimming. The table shows over 150,000 clones, with around 86% occurring only once. This chain joins TRBV15 and TRBJ2-3; 7 positions agree with TRBD1. The sequenced sample was peripheral blood. The source of this sequence is a middle-aged man with active or convalescent COVID-19. DNA for the CDR3: TGTGCCACCAGCAGTAGAACAGGGGGCACAGATACGCAGTATTTT. Translating gives CATSSRTGGTDTQYF.